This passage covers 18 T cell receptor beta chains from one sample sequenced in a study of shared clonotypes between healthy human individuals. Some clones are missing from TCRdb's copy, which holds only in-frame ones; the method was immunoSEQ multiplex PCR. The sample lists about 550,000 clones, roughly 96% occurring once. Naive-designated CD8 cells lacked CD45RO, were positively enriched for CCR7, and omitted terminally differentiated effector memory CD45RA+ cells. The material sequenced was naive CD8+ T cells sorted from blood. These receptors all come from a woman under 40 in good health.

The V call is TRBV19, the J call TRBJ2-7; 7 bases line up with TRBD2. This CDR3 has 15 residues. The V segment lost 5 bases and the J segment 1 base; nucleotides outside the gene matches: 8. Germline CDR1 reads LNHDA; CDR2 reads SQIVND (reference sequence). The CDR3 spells CASSSPSGASYEQYF. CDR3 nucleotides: TGTGCCAGTAGTTCCCCTAGCGGAGCATCCTACGAGCAGTACTTC.

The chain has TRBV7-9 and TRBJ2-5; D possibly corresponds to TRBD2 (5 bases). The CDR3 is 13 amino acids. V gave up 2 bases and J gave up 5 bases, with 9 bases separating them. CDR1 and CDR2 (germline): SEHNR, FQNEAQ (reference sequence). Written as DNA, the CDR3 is TGTGCCAGCAGCTTAATTACGGGGGAGACCCAGTACTTC. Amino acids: CASSLITGETQYF.

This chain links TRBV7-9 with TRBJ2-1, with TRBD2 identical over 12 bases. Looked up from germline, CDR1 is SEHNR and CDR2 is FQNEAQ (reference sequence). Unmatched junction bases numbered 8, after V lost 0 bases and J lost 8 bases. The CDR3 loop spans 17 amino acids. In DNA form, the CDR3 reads TGTGCCAGCAGCTTAGCGCTAGCGGGAGGGCCAATCGATGAGCAGTTCTTC. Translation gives CASSLALAGGPIDEQFF.

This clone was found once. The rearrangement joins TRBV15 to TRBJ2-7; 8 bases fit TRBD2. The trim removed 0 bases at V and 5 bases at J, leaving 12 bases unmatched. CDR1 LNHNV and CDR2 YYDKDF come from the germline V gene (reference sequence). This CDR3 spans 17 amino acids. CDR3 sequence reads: CATSRDRGSGSIHEQYF. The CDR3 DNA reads TGTGCCACCAGCAGAGATAGGGGGAGCGGGAGCATCCACGAGCAGTACTTC.

The CDR3 DNA is TGTGCCAGCAGGTCGCTAGGGAACAATGAGCAGTTCTTC. Its translation is CASRSLGNNEQFF. The J gene is TRBJ2-1, the V gene TRBV5-8; D uncertain. Germline CDR1 reads SGHTS; CDR2 reads YDEGEE. This CDR3 is built from 13 residues. V lost 5 bases and J lost 5, with 11 bases in between.

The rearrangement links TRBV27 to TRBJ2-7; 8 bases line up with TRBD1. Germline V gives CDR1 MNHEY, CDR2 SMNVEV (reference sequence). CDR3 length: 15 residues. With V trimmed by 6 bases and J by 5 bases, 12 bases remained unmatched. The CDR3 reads CASRLLPGQADEQYF. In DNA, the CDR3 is TGTGCCAGCAGACTTCTTCCGGGACAGGCGGACGAGCAGTACTTC.

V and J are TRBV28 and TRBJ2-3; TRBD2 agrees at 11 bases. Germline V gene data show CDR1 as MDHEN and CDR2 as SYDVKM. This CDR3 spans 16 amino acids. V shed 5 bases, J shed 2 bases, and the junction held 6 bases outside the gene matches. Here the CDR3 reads CASSPTSGRNTDTQYF. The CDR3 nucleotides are TGTGCCAGCAGTCCTACTAGCGGGAGAAACACAGATACGCAGTATTTT.

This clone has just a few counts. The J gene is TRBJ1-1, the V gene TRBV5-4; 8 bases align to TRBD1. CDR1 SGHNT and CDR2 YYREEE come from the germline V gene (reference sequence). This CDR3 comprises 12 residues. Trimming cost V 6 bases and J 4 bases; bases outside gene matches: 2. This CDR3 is CASIDRGTEAFF. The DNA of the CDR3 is TGTGCCAGCATAGACAGGGGCACTGAAGCTTTCTTT.

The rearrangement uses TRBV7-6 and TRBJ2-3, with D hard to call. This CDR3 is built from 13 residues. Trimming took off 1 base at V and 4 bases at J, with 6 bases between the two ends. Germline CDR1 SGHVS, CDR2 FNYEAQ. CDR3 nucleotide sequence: TGTGCCAGCAGCTTAGTGGGCTCAGATACGCAGTATTTT. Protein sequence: CASSLVGSDTQYF.

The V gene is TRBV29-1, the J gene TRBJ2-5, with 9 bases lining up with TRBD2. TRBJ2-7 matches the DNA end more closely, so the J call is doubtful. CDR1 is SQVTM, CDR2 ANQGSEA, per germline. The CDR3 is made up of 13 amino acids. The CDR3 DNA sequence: TGCAGCGTTGAGTCGACTAGCGGCTACGAGCAGTACTTC. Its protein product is CSVESTSGYEQYF.

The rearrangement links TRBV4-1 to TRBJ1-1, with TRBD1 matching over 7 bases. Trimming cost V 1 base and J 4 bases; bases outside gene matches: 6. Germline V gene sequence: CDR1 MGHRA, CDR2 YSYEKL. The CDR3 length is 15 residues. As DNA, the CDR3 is TGCGCCAGCAGCCAAGGCCAGGGGGGTGGCACTGAAGCTTTCTTT. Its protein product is CASSQGQGGGTEAFF.

The CDR3 sequence: CASNIRAGANVLTF. CDR3 DNA sequence: TGTGCCAGTAATATCAGGGCTGGGGCCAACGTCCTGACTTTC. V usage is TRBV19 and J usage is TRBJ2-6, with D possibly TRBD1 on 5 matching bases. The CDR3 is made up of 14 amino acids. The V end was cut by 7 bases, the J end by 2 bases, with 9 bases between. Germline V gene data show CDR1 as LNHDA and CDR2 as SQIVND (reference sequence).

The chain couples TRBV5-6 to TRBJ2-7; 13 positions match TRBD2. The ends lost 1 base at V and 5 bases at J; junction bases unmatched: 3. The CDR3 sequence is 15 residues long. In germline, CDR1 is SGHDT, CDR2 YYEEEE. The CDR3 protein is CASSLPGTSGNEQYF. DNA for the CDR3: TGTGCCAGCAGCTTGCCGGGGACTAGCGGGAACGAGCAGTACTTC.

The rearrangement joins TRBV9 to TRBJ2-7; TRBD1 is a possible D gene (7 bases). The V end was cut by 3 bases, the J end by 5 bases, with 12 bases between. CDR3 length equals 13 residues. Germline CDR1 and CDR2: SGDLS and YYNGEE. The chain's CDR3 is CASSADREDEQYF. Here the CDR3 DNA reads TGTGCCAGCAGCGCCGACAGGGAGGACGAGCAGTACTTC.

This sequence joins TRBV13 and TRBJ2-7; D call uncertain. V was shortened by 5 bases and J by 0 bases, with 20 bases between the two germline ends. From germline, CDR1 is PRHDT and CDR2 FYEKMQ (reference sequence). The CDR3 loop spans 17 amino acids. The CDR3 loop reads CASSQVVGSQDSYEQYF. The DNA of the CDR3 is TGTGCCAGCAGCCAAGTTGTGGGCAGCCAGGACTCCTACGAGCAGTACTTC.

The CDR3 DNA reads TGTGCCAGCAGCCAAGAAAGGGGGAGGACCTACGAGCAGTACTTC. As protein: CASSQERGRTYEQYF. J is TRBJ2-7 and V is TRBV4-2; D may be TRBD1 or TRBD2 (6 bases each). CDR3 length equals 15 residues. Germline V gives CDR1 LGHNA, CDR2 YNFKEQ. V lost 0 bases to trimming and J lost 2 bases, with 11 bases between them.

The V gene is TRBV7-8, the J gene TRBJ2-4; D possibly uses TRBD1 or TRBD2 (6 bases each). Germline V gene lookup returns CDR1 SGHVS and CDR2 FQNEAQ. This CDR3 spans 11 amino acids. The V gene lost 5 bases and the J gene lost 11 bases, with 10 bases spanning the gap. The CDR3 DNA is TGTGCCAGCAGCCCGGGGGCCGTTCAGTACTTC. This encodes CASSPGAVQYF. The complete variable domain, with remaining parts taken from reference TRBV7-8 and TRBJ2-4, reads GAGVSQSPRYKVAKRGQDVALRCDPISGHVSLFWYQQALGQGPEFLTYFQNEAQLDKSGLPSDRFFAERPEGSVSTLKIQRTQQEDSAVYLCASSPGAVQYFGAGTRLSVL.

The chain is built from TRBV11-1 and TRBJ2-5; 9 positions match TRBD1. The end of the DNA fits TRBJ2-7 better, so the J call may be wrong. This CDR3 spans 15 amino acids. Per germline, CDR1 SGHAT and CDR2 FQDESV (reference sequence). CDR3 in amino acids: CASRQTGTGPLEQYF. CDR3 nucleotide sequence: TGTGCCAGCAGACAAACCGGGACAGGGCCCCTCGAGCAGTACTTC.